The next 19 T cell receptor beta chains were all read from a single sample in a study of cytomegalovirus exposure and HLA in healthy donors. The table came from immunoSEQ multiplex PCR; TCRdb's copy has only in-frame clones and leaves some out. There are about 120,000 clones in the sample; approximately 94% occur only once, and 1.7% lies in the top ten. The sample was PBMCs. These receptors were collected from a young man in good health and CMV-seronegative.

The chain couples TRBV5-1 to TRBJ1-1; the match to TRBD1 covers 11 bases. Trimming removed 2 bases from V and 0 bases from J; junction bases left unmatched: 3. In germline, CDR1 is SGHRS, CDR2 YFSETQ. The CDR3 has 16 amino acids. The CDR3 protein is CASSLGQGAVNTEAFF. The CDR3 nucleotides are TGCGCCAGCAGCTTAGGACAGGGGGCGGTGAACACTGAAGCTTTCTTT. The whole variable domain, remainder taken from reference TRBV5-1 and TRBJ1-1, is KAGVTQTPRYLIKTRGQQVTLSCSPISGHRSVSWYQQTPGQGLQFLFEYFSETQRNKGNFPGRFSGRQFSNSRSEMNVSTLELGDSALYLCASSLGQGAVNTEAFFGQGTRLTVV.

This chain uses TRBV30 with TRBJ2-3, with D hard to call. V was clipped by 2 bases and J by 1 base, with 10 bases between them. Germline-derived CDR1 and CDR2 are GTSNPN and SVGIG (reference sequence). The CDR3 has 14 amino acids. In DNA form, the CDR3 reads TGTGCCTGGAGTTTCGGCACAGGCACAGATACGCAGTATTTT. Translating gives CAWSFGTGTDTQYF. The complete variable domain, with remaining parts taken from reference TRBV30 and TRBJ2-3, reads SQTIHQWPATLVQPVGSPLSLECTVEGTSNPNLYWYRQAAGRGLQLLFYSVGIGQISSEVPQNLSASRPQDRQFILSSKKLLLSDSGFYLCAWSFGTGTDTQYFGPGTRLTVL.

V usage is TRBV4-3 and J usage is TRBJ1-2, with 8 bases matching TRBD1. V lost 2 bases and J lost 3; bases outside the gene matches: 5. Germline assignment: CDR1 LGHNA and CDR2 YSLEER. The CDR3 is 15 amino acids. CDR3 bases: TGCGCCAGCAGCCAAACCCGGGACAGGTACTATGGCTACACCTTC. Its protein product is CASSQTRDRYYGYTF.

This clone appeared once. The chain joins TRBV4-3 to TRBJ2-2; possibly TRBD2 for D (7 bases). Between the trimmed V and J ends, which lost 0 bases and 4 bases, there was a span of 15 bases. CDR1 is LGHNA and CDR2 is YSLEER in the germline V gene. The CDR3 totals 17 residues. CDR3 nucleotide sequence: TGCGCCAGCAGCCAAGATGTAGGGGGGGCGATCACCGGGGAGCTGTTTTTT. Translating it yields CASSQDVGGAITGELFF.

The chain is built from TRBV11-3 and TRBJ1-2, with unresolved D. V lost 1 base and J 6 bases, leaving 9 bases between the germline ends. This CDR3 contains 13 residues. Germline V gene sequence: CDR1 SGHNT, CDR2 YENEEA. CDR3 nucleotides: TGTGCCAGCAGCTTAGGGTCCGGGGATGGCTACACCTTC. Encoded protein: CASSLGSGDGYTF. The full variable domain, its missing parts supplied by reference TRBV11-3 and TRBJ1-2, is EAGVVQSPRYKIIEKKQPVAFWCNPISGHNTLYWYLQNLGQGPELLIRYENEEAVDDSQLPKDRFSAERLKGVDSTLKIQPAELGDSAVYLCASSLGSGDGYTFGSGTRLTVV.

The chain is built from TRBV5-1 and TRBJ2-5; D is ambiguous. The V end lost 2 bases, the J end lost 2 bases, and 10 bases lay between the germline ends. The CDR3 sequence is 14 residues long. Germline lookup yields CDR1 SGHRS and CDR2 YFSETQ. CDR3: CASSLGGLQETQYF. The CDR3 DNA is TGCGCCAGCAGCTTAGGCGGTTTACAAGAGACCCAGTACTTC.

The V call is TRBV7-2, the J call TRBJ1-2; no firm D call. Trimming cost V 1 base and J 7 bases, with 16 bases left between them. The CDR3 is made up of 15 amino acids. From germline, CDR1 is SGHTA and CDR2 FQGNSA. CDR3 coding DNA: TGTGCCAGCAGCTTAGTGGCCGGGGAAGAAGGTGGCTACACCTTC. Its translation is CASSLVAGEEGGYTF.

CDR3 sequence (DNA): TGTGCCAGCAGGGACCTTCTGGGTAGCGGGCCCTACAATGAGCAGTTCTTC. Translated, it gives CASRDLLGSGPYNEQFF. The chain has TRBV28 and TRBJ2-1, with 7 positions matching TRBD2. CDR1 MDHEN and CDR2 SYDVKM come from the germline V gene. The CDR3 spans 17 residues. Germline trimming cut 6 bases from V and 2 bases from J; bases unmatched to any gene: 13.

The chain's CDR3 is CASSLGGFYEQFF. The CDR3 nucleotides read TGTGCCAGCAGTTTAGGGGGGTTCTATGAGCAGTTCTTC. The chain carries TRBV27 and TRBJ2-1, with D perhaps TRBD2 (6 bases). From germline, CDR1 is MNHEY and CDR2 SMNVEV (reference sequence). The CDR3 is made up of 13 amino acids. V gave up 2 bases and J gave up 8 bases, with 10 bases separating them.

The chain has TRBV28 and TRBJ2-5; 14 nucleotides line up with TRBD2. With V trimmed by 5 bases and J by 3 bases, 11 bases remained unmatched. This CDR3 has 18 residues. From germline, CDR1 is MDHEN and CDR2 SYDVKM. This CDR3 is CASSTYKGTSGREETQYF. The DNA for the CDR3 is TGTGCCAGCAGTACCTATAAGGGGACTAGCGGGAGAGAAGAGACCCAGTACTTC.

The V gene is TRBV7-6, the J gene TRBJ2-1, with D maybe TRBD2 (6 bases). This CDR3 is 14 amino acids long. The V gene's germline CDR1 is SGHVS and CDR2 FNYEAQ. Trimming cost V 5 bases and J 7 bases, with 15 bases left between them. CDR3 DNA sequence: TGTGCCAGCAGCCCCTCGACCGGGACTAATGAGCAGTTCTTC. Protein sequence: CASSPSTGTNEQFF.

This chain links TRBV4-3 with TRBJ2-1, with D perhaps matching TRBD2 (6 bases). There are 15 residues in the CDR3. Per germline, CDR1 LGHNA and CDR2 YSLEER. Trimming pared 1 base from V and 5 bases from J, leaving 12 bases between. CDR3 protein: CASSQAPSGDNEQFF. CDR3 DNA: TGCGCCAGCAGCCAAGCCCCTTCGGGGGACAATGAGCAGTTCTTC.

The chain combines TRBV10-3 with TRBJ2-7; 10 nucleotides match TRBD2. The junction had 4 bases not matched to a gene; V was cut back by 6 bases and J by 2 bases. The CDR3 loop spans 14 amino acids. Looked up from germline, CDR1 is ENHRY and CDR2 is SYGVKD. CDR3: CAIRPGLATYEQYF. The CDR3 DNA reads TGTGCCATCAGACCGGGACTAGCGACCTACGAGCAGTACTTC.

This clone was recorded only once. CDR3 sequence: CASSFRDRGAKNIQYF. CDR3 coding DNA: TGTGCCAGCAGTTTCCGGGACAGGGGAGCCAAAAACATTCAGTACTTC. V is TRBV27 and J is TRBJ2-4; 10 bases agree with TRBD1. CDR1 MNHEY and CDR2 SMNVEV come from the germline V gene (reference sequence). V gave up 3 bases and J gave up 0 bases; unmatched junction bases: 2. CDR3 length: 16 amino acids.

V gene TRBV9 combines with J gene TRBJ2-1; 8 nucleotides match TRBD1. Germline V gene data show CDR1 as SGDLS and CDR2 as YYNGEE. This CDR3 region has 16 residues. V lost 3 bases, J lost 0 bases, and 5 bases stayed unmatched. The CDR3 DNA follows: TGTGCCAGCAGCGCAGGGGGCGAGGTCTCCTACAATGAGCAGTTCTTC. Protein: CASSAGGEVSYNEQFF.

The chain uses TRBV18 and TRBJ2-5, with D possibly being TRBD2 (5 bases). Germline CDR1 and CDR2: KGHSH and LQKENI. CDR3 size: 15 residues. V was shortened by 3 bases and J by 2 bases, with 13 bases between the two germline ends. The CDR3 loop reads CASSPLGGRQETQYF. The DNA for the CDR3 is TGTGCCAGCTCACCTCTTGGAGGACGTCAAGAGACCCAGTACTTC.

The chain links TRBV29-1 to TRBJ1-1, with 12 positions matching TRBD1. V shed 6 bases, J shed 6 bases, and the junction held 8 bases outside the gene matches. Germline loops: CDR1 SQVTM, CDR2 ANQGSEA. The CDR3 consists of 14 residues. Here the CDR3 reads CSVGGTGGVAEAFF. CDR3 nucleotides: TGCAGCGTGGGGGGGACAGGGGGCGTTGCTGAAGCTTTCTTT.

The rearrangement joins TRBV7-3 to TRBJ2-7; a possible D gene is TRBD1 (6 bases). Germline loops: CDR1 SGHTA, CDR2 FQGTGA. The V end lost 3 bases, the J end lost 0 bases, and 9 bases lay between the germline ends. CDR3 length: 14 amino acids. The CDR3 loop is CASSFNRDSYEQYF. The DNA for the CDR3 is TGTGCCAGCAGCTTTAACAGGGACTCCTACGAGCAGTACTTC.

V gene TRBV5-8 combines with J gene TRBJ2-3, with 13 bases that match TRBD2. The CDR3 loop spans 16 amino acids. CDR1 and CDR2 (germline): SGHTS, YDEGEE. V lost 3 bases to trimming and J lost 2 bases; unmatched junction nucleotides: 3. The CDR3 loop is CASSSGLAGTTDTQYF. In DNA form, the CDR3 reads TGTGCCAGCAGCTCGGGACTAGCGGGAACCACAGATACGCAGTATTTT.